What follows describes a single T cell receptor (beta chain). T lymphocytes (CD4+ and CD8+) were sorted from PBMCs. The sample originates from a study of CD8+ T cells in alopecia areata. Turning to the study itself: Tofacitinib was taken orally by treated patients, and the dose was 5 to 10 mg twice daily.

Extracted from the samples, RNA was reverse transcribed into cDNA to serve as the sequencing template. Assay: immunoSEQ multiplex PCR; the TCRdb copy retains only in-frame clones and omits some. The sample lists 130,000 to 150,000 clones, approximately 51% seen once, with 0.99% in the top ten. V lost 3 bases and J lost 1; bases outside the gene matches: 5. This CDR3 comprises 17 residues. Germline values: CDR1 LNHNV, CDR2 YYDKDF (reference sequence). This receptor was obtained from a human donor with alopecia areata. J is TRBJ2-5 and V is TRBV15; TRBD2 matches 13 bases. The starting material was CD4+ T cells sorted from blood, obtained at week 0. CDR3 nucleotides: TGTGCCACCAGCAGGCAACTAGCGGGAGGGAGCCAAGAGACCCAGTACTTC. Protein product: CATSRQLAGGSQETQYF.